Listed here is a single TCR beta chain. The table came from immunoSEQ multiplex PCR; TCRdb's copy has only in-frame clones and leaves some out. The table records 40,000 or so clones, 80% to 95% of them present only once. The sample comes from a study of T cell changes during pregnancy in multiple sclerosis. This CDR3 has 15 amino acids. Germline assignment: CDR1 SGHRS and CDR2 YFSETQ. V gave up 1 base and J gave up 9 bases; unmatched junction bases: 10. Here the sequenced sample was CD4+ T cells from peripheral blood mononuclear cells, taken in the third trimester of pregnancy. V and J are TRBV5-1 and TRBJ2-7, with TRBD1 matching over 10 bases. The receptor was derived from a female donor with multiple sclerosis, enrolled in a pregnancy study. Here the CDR3 reads CASSLTDRGRRGQYF. The CDR3 coding sequence is TGCGCCAGCAGCTTGACGGACAGGGGGAGGAGAGGGCAGTACTTC.